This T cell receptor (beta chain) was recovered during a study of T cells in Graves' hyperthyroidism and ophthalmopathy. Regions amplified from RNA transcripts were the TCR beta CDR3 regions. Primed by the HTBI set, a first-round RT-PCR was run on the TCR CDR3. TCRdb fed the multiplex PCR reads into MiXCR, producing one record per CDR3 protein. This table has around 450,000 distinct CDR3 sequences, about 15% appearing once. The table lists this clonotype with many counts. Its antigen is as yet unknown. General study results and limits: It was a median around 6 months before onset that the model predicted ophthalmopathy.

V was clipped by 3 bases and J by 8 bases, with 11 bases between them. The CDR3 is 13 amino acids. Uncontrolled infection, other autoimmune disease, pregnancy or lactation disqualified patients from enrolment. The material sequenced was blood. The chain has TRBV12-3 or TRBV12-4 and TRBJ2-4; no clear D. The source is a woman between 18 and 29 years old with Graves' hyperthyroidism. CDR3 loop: CASSLGLVDIQYF. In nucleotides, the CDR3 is TGTGCCAGCAGTTTGGGTCTTGTAGACATTCAGTACTTC.